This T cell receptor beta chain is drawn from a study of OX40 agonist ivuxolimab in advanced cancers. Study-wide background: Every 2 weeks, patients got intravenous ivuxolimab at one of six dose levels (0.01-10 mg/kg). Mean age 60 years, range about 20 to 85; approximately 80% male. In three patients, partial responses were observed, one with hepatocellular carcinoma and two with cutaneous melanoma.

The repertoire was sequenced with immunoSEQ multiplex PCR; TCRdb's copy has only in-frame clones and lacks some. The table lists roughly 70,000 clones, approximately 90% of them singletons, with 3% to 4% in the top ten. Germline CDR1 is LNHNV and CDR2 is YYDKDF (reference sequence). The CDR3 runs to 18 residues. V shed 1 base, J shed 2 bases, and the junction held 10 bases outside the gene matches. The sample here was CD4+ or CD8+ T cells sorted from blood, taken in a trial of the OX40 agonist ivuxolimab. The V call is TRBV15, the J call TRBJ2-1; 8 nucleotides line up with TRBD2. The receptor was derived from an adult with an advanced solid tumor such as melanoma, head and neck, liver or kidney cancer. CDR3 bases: TGTGCCACCAGCAGAGGAGCCGGGCAGCGGGAGCCCTACAATGAGCAGTTCTTC. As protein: CATSRGAGQREPYNEQFF.